The 20 T cell receptor beta chains below all came from one sample that was sequenced in a study of T cell responses to AZD1222 COVID-19 vaccine. Only in-frame clones appear in the TCRdb table, and some are missing; sequencing was by immunoSEQ multiplex PCR. The table lists around 76,000 clones, 84% of them singletons, with about 10% in the top ten. The sample in question was peripheral blood, obtained on day 0 of AZD1222 vaccination. All receptors derive from an adult in good health.

The chain carries TRBV5-1 and TRBJ2-2; D not resolved. CDR3 length: 13 residues. V was shortened by 1 base and J by 5 bases, with 6 bases between the two germline ends. Per germline, CDR1 SGHRS and CDR2 YFSETQ. CDR3: CASSLIGTGELFF. The CDR3 DNA sequence: TGCGCCAGCAGCTTGATAGGGACCGGGGAGCTGTTTTTT.

This clone occurred once. V gene TRBV4-2 combines with J gene TRBJ2-3, with a weak D call TRBD2 (6 bases). Germline V gives CDR1 LGHNA, CDR2 YNFKEQ. The germline V and J ends were trimmed by 2 bases and 7 bases, with 13 bases remaining between them. The CDR3 consists of 14 residues. The chain's CDR3 is CASSQTGTPNTQYF. CDR3 DNA sequence: TGTGCCAGCAGCCAAACGGGGACTCCGAATACGCAGTATTTT.

This clone was recorded only once. The V gene is TRBV6-2 or TRBV6-3, the J gene TRBJ2-7, with a possible D match to TRBD1 (6 bases). There are 15 residues in the CDR3. In germline, CDR1 is MNHEY, CDR2 SVGEGT. V shed 0 bases and J shed 2 bases, with 11 bases lying between them. The CDR3 protein is CASSYSRGLAYEQYF. DNA for the CDR3: TGTGCCAGCAGTTACTCGAGGGGGTTGGCCTACGAGCAGTACTTC.

The CDR3 is CSVVGYNEQFF. CDR3 bases: TGCAGCGTTGTGGGTTACAATGAGCAGTTCTTC. The rearrangement joins TRBV29-1 to TRBJ2-1; D unclear. V lost 4 bases and J 4 bases, leaving 5 bases between the germline ends. The CDR3 extends over 11 amino acids. The germline V gene encodes CDR1 SQVTM and CDR2 ANQGSEA.

J is TRBJ1-4 and V is TRBV5-1, with 9 bases fitting TRBD1. The CDR3 sequence is 13 residues long. CDR1 is SGHRS and CDR2 is YFSETQ in the germline V gene. With 7 bases clipped from V and 8 bases from J, the junction kept 6 bases outside the gene matches. CDR3 DNA: TGCGCCAGCCAGGGACAGGGAAACGAAAAACTGTTTTTT. Its translation is CASQGQGNEKLFF.

V and J are TRBV10-2 and TRBJ2-3; 10 positions agree with TRBD2. Germline trimming cut 6 bases from V and 4 bases from J; bases unmatched to any gene: 7. The CDR3 covers 15 residues. Germline lookup yields CDR1 WSHSY and CDR2 SAAADI. CDR3 amino acids: CASRVLAGNPDTQYF. CDR3 DNA sequence: TGCGCCAGCAGGGTACTAGCGGGGAATCCAGATACGCAGTATTTT.

The chain recombines TRBV6-2 or TRBV6-3 with TRBJ1-4; D is perhaps TRBD1 (5 bases). Per germline, CDR1 MNHEY and CDR2 SVGEGT. With 5 bases removed from V and 8 bases from J, the gap between germline ends came to 15 bases. This CDR3 comprises 14 residues. For the CDR3, the DNA is TGTGCCAGCAGTACCGACATCCAGGGAGAAAAACTGTTTTTT. Its translation: CASSTDIQGEKLFF.

The gene calls are TRBV24-1 and TRBJ2-7; D is uncertain. CDR1 and CDR2 from the germline V gene are KGHDR and SFDVKD. The CDR3 totals 12 residues. Trimming cost V 3 bases and J 4 bases, with 6 bases left between them. DNA of the CDR3: TGTGCCACCAGTGATCCAGGATACGAGCAGTACTTC. Protein product: CATSDPGYEQYF.

The gene calls are TRBV6-2 or TRBV6-3 and TRBJ2-3; possible D gene TRBD1, 5 bases. The V and J ends lost 7 bases and 4 bases respectively, with 12 bases between them. The CDR3 loop spans 13 amino acids. CDR1 and CDR2 from the germline V gene are MNHEY and SVGEGT. CDR3 protein: CASTPGPPDTQYF. The DNA of the CDR3 is TGTGCCAGCACCCCAGGGCCCCCAGATACGCAGTATTTT.

V gene TRBV28 combines with J gene TRBJ1-4, with 8 bases fitting TRBD1. The CDR3 loop spans 14 amino acids. The junction had 4 bases not matched to a gene; V was cut back by 5 bases and J by 5 bases. Germline V gene sequence: CDR1 MDHEN, CDR2 SYDVKM. CDR3 sequence (DNA): TGTGCCAGCAGTCGGACAGGGAGAAATGAAAAACTGTTTTTT. Amino acid sequence: CASSRTGRNEKLFF.

The chain uses TRBV4-2 and TRBJ2-1; 12 positions agree with TRBD2. V lost 4 bases, J lost 7 bases, and 11 bases stayed unmatched. Germline V gene data show CDR1 as LGHNA and CDR2 as YNFKEQ. The CDR3 length is 17 residues. The CDR3: CASSRQASGGAPNEQFF. The CDR3 DNA follows: TGTGCCAGCAGCCGACAAGCTAGCGGGGGGGCCCCGAATGAGCAGTTCTTC.

The chain carries TRBV3-1 (or the pseudogene TRBV3-2) and TRBJ1-1; maybe TRBD1 (6 bases). Germline-derived CDR1 and CDR2 are LGHDT and YNNKEL (reference sequence). V lost 4 bases, J lost 1 base, and 10 bases lay in between. The CDR3 consists of 14 residues. CDR3 in amino acids: CASSPVRGNTEAFF. The CDR3 DNA reads as TGTGCCAGCAGCCCAGTCAGGGGGAACACTGAAGCTTTCTTT.

V and J are TRBV11-2 and TRBJ2-7; D tentatively fits TRBD1 or TRBD2 (6 bases each). Trimming cost V 2 bases and J 2 bases, with 10 bases left between them. Per the germline V gene, CDR1 is SGHAT and CDR2 is FQNNGV. CDR3 length: 14 amino acids. DNA of the CDR3: TGTGCCAGCAGCTTATCGGGGGCCCCCTACGAGCAGTACTTC. As protein: CASSLSGAPYEQYF.

V and J are TRBV19 and TRBJ1-2, with TRBD1 as a possible D gene (5 bases). Trimming took off 4 bases at V and 4 bases at J, with 10 bases between the two ends. The CDR3 totals 13 residues. CDR1 and CDR2 from the germline V gene are LNHDA and SQIVND (reference sequence). CDR3 sequence (DNA): TGTGCCAGTAGTAGTGGGACCCCCTATGGCTACACCTTC. Protein sequence: CASSSGTPYGYTF.

The V and J genes are TRBV5-1 and TRBJ2-5, with 8 nucleotides matching TRBD2. CDR1 and CDR2 (germline): SGHRS, YFSETQ. J lost 5 bases, V lost 3 bases, and 6 bases had no gene match. The CDR3 totals 14 residues. DNA for the CDR3: TGCGCCAGCAGCTCGCGGGGGGCTGGGGAGACCCAGTACTTC. It translates to CASSSRGAGETQYF.

This chain links TRBV10-3 with TRBJ1-5; D call uncertain. This CDR3 has 15 amino acids. The germline gives CDR1 ENHRY, CDR2 SYGVKD. The germline V and J ends were trimmed by 3 bases and 9 bases, with 18 bases remaining between them. The DNA of the CDR3 is TGTGCCATCAGTGAAGGAGCGACTGGCCGGGGGCCCCAGCATTTT. The encoded protein is CAISEGATGRGPQHF.

The chain joins TRBV2 to TRBJ1-5, with D unclear. From germline, CDR1 is SNHLY and CDR2 FYNNEI. Trimming took off 6 bases at V and 1 base at J, with 7 bases between the two ends. The CDR3 has 13 residues. CDR3 residues: CASSLQSNQPQHF. CDR3 nucleotide sequence: TGTGCCAGCAGCCTCCAGAGCAATCAGCCCCAGCATTTT.

This clone appeared a single time. The genes are TRBV19 and TRBJ2-1; D may match TRBD1 or TRBD2 (5 bases each). With 6 bases removed from V and 8 bases from J, the gap between germline ends came to 17 bases. CDR1 and CDR2 from the germline V gene are LNHDA and SQIVND (reference sequence). This CDR3 comprises 14 residues. Written as DNA, the CDR3 is TGTGCCAGTAGGGATACCGGGACGAGCGATGAGCAGTTCTTC. Its translation is CASRDTGTSDEQFF.

This sequence joins TRBV7-8 and TRBJ2-3; a possible D gene is TRBD1 (5 bases). Germline CDR1 and CDR2: SGHVS and FQNEAQ. The V and J ends lost 3 bases and 6 bases respectively, with 7 bases between them. The CDR3 runs to 12 residues. The CDR3 sequence: CASSFPGDTQYF. The CDR3 DNA sequence: TGTGCCAGCAGCTTCCCAGGGGATACGCAGTATTTT.

V usage is TRBV24-1 and J usage is TRBJ2-7; no definite D call. The CDR3 loop spans 12 amino acids. Germline CDR1 KGHDR, CDR2 SFDVKD. Deletions cut 3 bases from V and 5 bases from J, with 7 bases between. The CDR3 DNA reads as TGTGCCACCAGTGATGCCCTCCACGAGCAGTACTTC. The encoded protein is CATSDALHEQYF.